The source of this TCR beta chain is a study of tumor-infiltrating lymphocytes in primary liver carcinoma. Turning to the study itself: The study obtained roughly 3.5 to 8 million productive TCRbeta reads per sample, similar across tissue types. Study-wide findings and caveats: Compared with blood, tumor repertoires held significantly more in their top 250 clones.

Comment on this clonotype: Its matching antigen is unknown. A much larger clone lies one base from this, so it may be a read error.

Using a constant-region primer together with ProtoScript II reverse transcriptase, TCR beta cDNA was made from roughly 520 ng of total RNA. Researchers made the TCR beta libraries by running three nested multiplex PCR rounds with slightly modified ARM-PCR. Two initial PCR rounds of 10 to 11 cycles each paired TRBV1-TRBV30 forward primers with a C-beta reverse primer. TCRdb reprocessed the multiplex PCR reads with MiXCR, giving one entry per CDR3 protein. Here the sample spans about 320,000 distinct CDR3 sequences, roughly 60% being singletons. For blood RNA, unsorted whole blood served as the source, and germline DNA was extracted too. The germline V gene encodes CDR1 MNHEY and CDR2 SVGEGT. The CDR3 runs 14 residues.

The sequence was collected from a man aged 35-49 years with primary liver carcinoma and hepatitis B virus infection. Material for sequencing was peripheral blood. The V call is TRBV6-2 or TRBV6-3, the J call TRBJ2-3; unclear D gene. CDR3 nucleotides: TGTACCAGCAGTCCCGGCCGAATGCCAGATACGCAGTATTTT. This codes for CTSSPGRMPDTQYF.